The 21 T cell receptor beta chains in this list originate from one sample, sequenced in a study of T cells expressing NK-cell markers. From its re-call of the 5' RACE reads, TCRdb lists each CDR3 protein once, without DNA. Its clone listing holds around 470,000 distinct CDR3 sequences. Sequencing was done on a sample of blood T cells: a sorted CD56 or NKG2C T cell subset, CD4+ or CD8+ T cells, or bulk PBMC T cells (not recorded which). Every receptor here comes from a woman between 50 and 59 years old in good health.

CDR3 sequence: CASSKGFRDIQYF. The chain has TRBV19 and TRBJ2-4; the D gene TCRdb calls, TRBD1, cannot be checked with no DNA. In germline, CDR1 is LNHDA, CDR2 SQIVND (reference sequence). This CDR3 spans 13 amino acids.

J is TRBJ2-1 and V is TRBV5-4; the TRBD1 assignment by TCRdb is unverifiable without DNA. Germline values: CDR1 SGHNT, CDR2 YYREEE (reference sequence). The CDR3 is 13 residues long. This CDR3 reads CASSFGDRDEQFF. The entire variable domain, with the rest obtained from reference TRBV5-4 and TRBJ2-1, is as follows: ETGVTQSPTHLIKTRGQQVTLRCSSQSGHNTVSWYQQALGQGPQFIFQYYREEENGRGNFPPRFSGLQFPNYSSELNVNALELDDSALYLCASSFGDRDEQFFGPGTRLTVL.

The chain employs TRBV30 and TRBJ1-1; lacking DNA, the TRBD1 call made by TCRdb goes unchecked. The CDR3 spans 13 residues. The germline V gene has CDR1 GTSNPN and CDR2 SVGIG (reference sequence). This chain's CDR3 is CAWSQTGAVEAFF. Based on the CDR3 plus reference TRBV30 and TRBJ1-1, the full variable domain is SQTIHQWPATLVQPVGSPLSLECTVEGTSNPNLYWYRQAAGRGLQLLFYSVGIGQISSEVPQNLSASRPQDRQFILSSKKLLLSDSGFYLCAWSQTGAVEAFFGQGTRLTVV.

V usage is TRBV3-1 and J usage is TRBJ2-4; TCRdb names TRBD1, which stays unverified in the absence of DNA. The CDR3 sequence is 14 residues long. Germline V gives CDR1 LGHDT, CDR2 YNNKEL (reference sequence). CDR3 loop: CASATAGGKNIQYF.

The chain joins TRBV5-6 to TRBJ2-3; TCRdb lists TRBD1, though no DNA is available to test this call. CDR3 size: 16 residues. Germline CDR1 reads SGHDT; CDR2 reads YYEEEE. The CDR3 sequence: CASSAYRDRASDTQYF.

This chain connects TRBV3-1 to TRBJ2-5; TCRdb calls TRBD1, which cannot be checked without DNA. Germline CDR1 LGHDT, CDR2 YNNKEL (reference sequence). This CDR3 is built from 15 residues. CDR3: CASSQGGGPEETQYF.

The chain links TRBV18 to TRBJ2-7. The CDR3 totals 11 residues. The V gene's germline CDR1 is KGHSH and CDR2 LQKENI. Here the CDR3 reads CASSPDYEQYF.

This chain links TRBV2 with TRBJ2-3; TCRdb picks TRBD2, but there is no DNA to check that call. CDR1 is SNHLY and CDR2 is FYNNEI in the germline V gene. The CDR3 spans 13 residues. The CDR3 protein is CASLRGEGSTQYF.

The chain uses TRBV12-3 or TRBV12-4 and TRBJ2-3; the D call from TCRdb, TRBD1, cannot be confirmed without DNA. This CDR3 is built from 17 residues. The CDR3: CASSPGQGPGSTDTQYF.

The CDR3: CASSRRFYWGKNIQYF. The gene calls are TRBV4-2 and TRBJ2-4. Per germline, CDR1 LGHNA and CDR2 YNFKEQ. The CDR3 is made up of 16 amino acids.

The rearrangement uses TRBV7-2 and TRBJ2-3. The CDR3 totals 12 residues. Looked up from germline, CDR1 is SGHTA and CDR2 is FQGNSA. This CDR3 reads CASSFIRNTQYF.

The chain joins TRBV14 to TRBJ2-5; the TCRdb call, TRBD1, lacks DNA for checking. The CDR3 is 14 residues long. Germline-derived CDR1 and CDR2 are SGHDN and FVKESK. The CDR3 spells CASSQVRGGETQYF.

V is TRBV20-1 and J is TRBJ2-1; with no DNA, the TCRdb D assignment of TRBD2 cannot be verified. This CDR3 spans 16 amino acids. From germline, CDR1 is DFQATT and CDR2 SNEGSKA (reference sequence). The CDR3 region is CSAREFAKGSYNEQFF.

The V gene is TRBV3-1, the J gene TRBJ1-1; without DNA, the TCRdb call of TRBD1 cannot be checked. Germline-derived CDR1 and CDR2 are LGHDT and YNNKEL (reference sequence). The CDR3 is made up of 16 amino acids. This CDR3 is CASSRVTGELNTEAFF.

CDR3: CASSLEGAGEQFF. V and J are TRBV11-2 and TRBJ2-1. CDR3 size: 13 residues. CDR1 SGHAT and CDR2 FQNNGV come from the germline V gene.

CDR3 residues: CSAVTRGPKNIQYF. The chain uses TRBV20-1 and TRBJ2-4; TCRdb names TRBD1, which stays unverified in the absence of DNA. The CDR3 is made up of 14 amino acids. The germline gives CDR1 DFQATT, CDR2 SNEGSKA (reference sequence).

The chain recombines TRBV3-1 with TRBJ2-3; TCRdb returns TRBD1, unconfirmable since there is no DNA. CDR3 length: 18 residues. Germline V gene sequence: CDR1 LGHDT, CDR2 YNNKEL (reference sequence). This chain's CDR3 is CASSQDLGSPGSTDTQYF.

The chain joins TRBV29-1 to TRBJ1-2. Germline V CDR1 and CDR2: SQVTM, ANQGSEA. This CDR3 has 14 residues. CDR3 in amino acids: CSVVSPGILWGYTF.

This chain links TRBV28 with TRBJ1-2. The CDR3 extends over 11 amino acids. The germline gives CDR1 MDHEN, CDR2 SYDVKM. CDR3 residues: CASRSNYGYTF.

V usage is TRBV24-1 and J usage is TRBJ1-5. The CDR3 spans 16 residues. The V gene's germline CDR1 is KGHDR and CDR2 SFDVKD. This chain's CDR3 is CATAPGGRYSNQPQHF.

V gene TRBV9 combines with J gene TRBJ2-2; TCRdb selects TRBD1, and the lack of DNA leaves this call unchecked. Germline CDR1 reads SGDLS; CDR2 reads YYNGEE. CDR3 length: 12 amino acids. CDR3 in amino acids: CASPLHTGELFF. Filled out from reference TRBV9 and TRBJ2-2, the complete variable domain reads DSGVTQTPKHLITATGQRVTLRCSPRSGDLSVYWYQQSLDQGLQFLIQYYNGEERAKGNILERFSAQQFPDLHSELNLSSLELGDSALYFCASPLHTGELFFGEGSRLTVL.